The 12 T cell receptor beta chains below all came from one sample that was sequenced in a study of T cell repertoires in cytomegalovirus infection. Each CDR3 protein gets one entry after TCRdb re-called the reads with MiXCR. Of approximately 300,000 distinct CDR3 sequences in the sample, 25% to 30% were seen once. Which antigens these TCRs recognize remains unknown. This specimen consisted of cultured PBMCs, obtained from culture after CMV antigen stimulation. The receptors originated from a human donor in good health (CMV status not recorded). Some clones in this sample may be carry-over from other donors' samples.

The chain uses TRBV7-9 and TRBJ2-6; D is undetermined. The V end was cut by 2 bases, the J end by 0 bases, with 5 bases between. This CDR3 is 15 amino acids long. Germline V gene data show CDR1 as SEHNR and CDR2 as FQNEAQ (reference sequence). The CDR3 here is CASSLYTSGANVLTF. The CDR3 DNA reads TGTGCCAGCAGCTTATACACCTCTGGGGCCAACGTCCTGACTTTC.

The V call is TRBV20-1, the J call TRBJ2-1; maybe TRBD2 (6 bases). Germline CDR1 reads DFQATT; CDR2 reads SNEGSKA (reference sequence). The CDR3 runs to 14 residues. V gave up 5 bases and J gave up 4 bases, with 15 bases separating them. The CDR3: CSAPTREWYNEQFF. The CDR3 region has the DNA TGCAGTGCTCCGACTAGGGAGTGGTACAATGAGCAGTTCTTC.

This clonotype was seen ten or more times. This CDR3 is CASSYRATGTYNEQFF. Written as DNA, the CDR3 is TGTGCCAGCAGTTACCGGGCCACGGGCACCTACAATGAGCAGTTCTTC. This chain joins TRBV6-5 and TRBJ2-1; no definite D call. V lost 2 bases and J lost 2, with 13 bases in between. Germline CDR1 reads MNHEY; CDR2 reads SVGAGI. The CDR3 has 16 residues.

The chain is built from TRBV23-1 and TRBJ2-5; TRBD1 matches 7 bases. TRBV23-1 is designated an ORF whose function remains uncertain. This CDR3 region has 16 residues. J gave up 2 bases and V 9 bases, and 15 bases lay outside the gene matches. The CDR3 region is CARVVGDRDLQETQYF. CDR3 bases: TGCGCCAGGGTGGTTGGCGACAGGGACCTACAAGAGACCCAGTACTTC.

The chain is built from TRBV12-3 or TRBV12-4 and TRBJ2-6; 8 positions match TRBD1. The CDR3 extends over 18 amino acids. J was trimmed by 3 bases and V by 5 bases; bases with no gene match: 12. In nucleotides, the CDR3 is TGTGCCAGCAGTCCACGGACAGGGACGATCCTTGGGGCCAACGTCCTGACTTTC. Amino acid sequence: CASSPRTGTILGANVLTF.

The chain employs TRBV29-1 and TRBJ1-1, with a tentative D call TRBD1 (5 bases). Germline V gives CDR1 SQVTM, CDR2 ANQGSEA. V dropped 5 bases and J dropped 7 bases, with 20 bases sitting between them. This CDR3 has 14 residues. The CDR3 DNA is TGCAGCGTTCCCGAGACCGGGGCCTTCGGTGAAGCTTTCTTT. It specifies CSVPETGAFGEAFF.

There are a few counts of this clonotype. In DNA form, the CDR3 reads TGTGCCAGCGTGGCGGGAGAGAAAGAGACCCAGTACTTC. Translation gives CASVAGEKETQYF. The chain couples TRBV7-9 to TRBJ2-5; TRBD2 matches 7 bases. Germline loops: CDR1 SEHNR, CDR2 FQNEAQ (reference sequence). The V and J ends lost 8 bases and 3 bases, in that order; junction bases with no gene match: 6. The CDR3 is 13 amino acids.

This clonotype showed up just a few times. V gene TRBV24-1 combines with J gene TRBJ2-1; D is possibly TRBD1 or TRBD2 (8 bases each). Germline V gene sequence: CDR1 KGHDR, CDR2 SFDVKD. The length of the CDR3 is 18 residues. Trimming cost V 3 bases and J 7 bases, with 24 bases left between them. In DNA form, the CDR3 reads TGTGCCACCAGTGATCAGACAGGGGAAGCGGGAGTGTGGAATGAGCAGTTCTTC. Encoded protein: CATSDQTGEAGVWNEQFF.

To note about this clonotype: One end of the junction fails to match germline, which may point to a read error. The chain is built from TRBV13 and TRBJ2-7; D tentatively fits TRBD1 or TRBD2 (5 bases each). The CDR3 loop spans 13 amino acids. Germline CDR1 reads PRHDT; CDR2 reads FYEKMQ (reference sequence). For the CDR3, the DNA is TGTGCCAACAGCCAGTGGGACGCGAACGAGCAGTACTTC. Its translation is CANSQWDANEQYF.

The V and J genes are TRBV5-1 and TRBJ2-5, with 14 bases identical to TRBD2. V gave up 3 bases and J gave up 3 bases; unmatched junction bases: 7. Looked up from germline, CDR1 is SGHRS and CDR2 is YFSETQ. The CDR3 is made up of 17 amino acids. Written as DNA, the CDR3 is TGCGCCAGCAGCTCGGGACTAGCGGGAGAGGTTAAAGAGACCCAGTACTTC. Translating it yields CASSSGLAGEVKETQYF.

This clonotype was detected ten times or more. V and J are TRBV7-9 and TRBJ2-7; TRBD2 matches 12 bases. V was clipped by 1 base and J by 7 bases; unmatched bases: 5. The length of the CDR3 is 15 residues. Germline CDR1 reads SEHNR; CDR2 reads FQNEAQ (reference sequence). In DNA, the CDR3 is TGTGCCAGCAGCTTAGAGGCTAGCGGGAGGGGAGAGCAGTACTTC. This sequence encodes CASSLEASGRGEQYF. Variable domain in full (rest from reference TRBV7-9 and TRBJ2-7): DTGVSQNPRHKITKRGQNVTFRCDPISEHNRLYWYRQTLGQGPEFLTYFQNEAQLEKSRLLSDRFSAERPKGSFSTLEIQRTEQGDSAMYLCASSLEASGRGEQYFGPGTRLTVT.

This clonotype was detected only a few times. This sequence joins TRBV6-1 and TRBJ1-2; D possibly corresponds to TRBD1 (6 bases). Germline CDR1 is MNHNS and CDR2 is SASEGT. The CDR3 runs 15 residues. V lost 6 bases to trimming and J lost 6 bases, with 20 bases between them. CDR3 nucleotides: TGTGCCAGCAGCCTTACACGACAGGTTAGGAATGGCTACACCTTC. Amino acid sequence: CASSLTRQVRNGYTF.